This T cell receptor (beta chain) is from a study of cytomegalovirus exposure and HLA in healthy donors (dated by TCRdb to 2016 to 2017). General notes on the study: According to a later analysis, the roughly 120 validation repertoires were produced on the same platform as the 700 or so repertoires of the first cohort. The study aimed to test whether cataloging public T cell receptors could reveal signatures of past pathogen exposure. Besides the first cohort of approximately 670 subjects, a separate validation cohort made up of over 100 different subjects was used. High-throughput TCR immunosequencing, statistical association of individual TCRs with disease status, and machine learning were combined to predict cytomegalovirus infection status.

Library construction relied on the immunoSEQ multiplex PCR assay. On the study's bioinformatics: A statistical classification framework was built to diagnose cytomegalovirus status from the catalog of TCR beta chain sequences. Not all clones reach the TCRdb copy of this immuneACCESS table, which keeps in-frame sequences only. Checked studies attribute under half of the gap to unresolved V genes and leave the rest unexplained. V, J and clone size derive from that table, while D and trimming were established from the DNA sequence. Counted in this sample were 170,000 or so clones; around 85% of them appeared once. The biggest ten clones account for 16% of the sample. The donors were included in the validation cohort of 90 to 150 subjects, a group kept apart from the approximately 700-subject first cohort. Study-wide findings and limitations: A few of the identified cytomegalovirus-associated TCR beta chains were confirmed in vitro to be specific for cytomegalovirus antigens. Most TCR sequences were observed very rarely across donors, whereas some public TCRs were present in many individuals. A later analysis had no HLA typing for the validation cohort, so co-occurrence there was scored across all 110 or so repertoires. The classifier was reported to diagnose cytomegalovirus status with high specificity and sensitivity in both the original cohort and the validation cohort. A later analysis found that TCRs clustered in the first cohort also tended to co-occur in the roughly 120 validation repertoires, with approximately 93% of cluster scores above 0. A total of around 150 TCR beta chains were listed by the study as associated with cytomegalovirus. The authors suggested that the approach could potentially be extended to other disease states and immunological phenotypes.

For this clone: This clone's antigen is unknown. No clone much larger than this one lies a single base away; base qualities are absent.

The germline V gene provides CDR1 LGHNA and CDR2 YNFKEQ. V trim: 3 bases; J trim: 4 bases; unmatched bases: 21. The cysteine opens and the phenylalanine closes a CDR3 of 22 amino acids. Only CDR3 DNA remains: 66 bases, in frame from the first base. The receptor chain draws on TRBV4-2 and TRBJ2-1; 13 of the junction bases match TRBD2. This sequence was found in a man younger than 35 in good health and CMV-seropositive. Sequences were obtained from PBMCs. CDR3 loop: CASSHRGGQTPTSGGEYNEQFF. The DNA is TGTGCCAGCAGCCACCGGGGGGGACAGACCCCTACTAGCGGGGGGGAATACAATGAGCAGTTCTTC.